This TCR beta chain is from a study of blood T cells in healthy people across ages. The germline CDR1 and CDR2 sequences are SGDLS and YYNGEE. V lost 0 bases to trimming and J lost 7 bases, with 8 bases between them. This CDR3 spans 13 amino acids. Sample-barcoded 5' priming and a J-beta primer mix drove a second PCR of roughly 6 to 12 cycles. From the 5' RACE reads, TCRdb called clonotypes with MiXCR, one entry per CDR3 protein. Here the sample spans 550,000 to 750,000 distinct CDR3 sequences, around a fifth being singletons. The sample taken for sequencing was blood. The V call is TRBV9, the J call TRBJ1-3, with D uncertain. This receptor was obtained from a man between 65 and 80 years old in good health. CDR3 amino acids: CASSVGSENTIYF. In DNA form, the CDR3 reads TGTGCCAGCAGCGTAGGATCAGAGAACACCATATATTTT.